The next 9 T cell receptor beta chains were all read from a single sample in a study of T cells in Graves' hyperthyroidism and ophthalmopathy. RNA transcripts provided the source from which TCR beta CDR3 regions were amplified. The HTBI primer set drove a first-round RT-PCR of the TCR CDR3. TCRdb analysed the multiplex PCR reads with MiXCR anew, one entry per CDR3 protein. The sample holds about 640,000 distinct CDR3 sequences; more than 14% are singletons and the top ten take 12%. The sample taken for sequencing was blood. The source is a woman aged 45-65 years with Graves' ophthalmopathy.

At least ten counts were recorded for this clonotype. The chain combines TRBV7-2 with TRBJ2-1; 7 nucleotides align to TRBD2. Germline V CDR1 and CDR2: SGHTA, FQGNSA. The trim removed 5 bases at V and 8 bases at J, leaving 12 bases unmatched. This CDR3 contains 15 residues. For the CDR3, the DNA is TGTGCCAGCAGCCGGGGAGGGTGGAAGATGGATGAGCAGTTCTTC. The encoded protein is CASSRGGWKMDEQFF.

This clonotype has only a few counts. This chain uses TRBV11-2 with TRBJ2-2; TRBD2 matches 10 bases. The V and J ends lost 3 bases and 5 bases, in that order; junction bases with no gene match: 3. CDR1 and CDR2 (germline): SGHAT, FQNNGV. The CDR3 spans 15 residues. CDR3 sequence: CASSFLLAGTGELFF. The CDR3 nucleotides read TGTGCCAGCAGCTTCTTACTAGCGGGAACCGGGGAGCTGTTTTTT.

V gene TRBV27 combines with J gene TRBJ2-7; 16 nucleotides line up with TRBD2. The CDR3 is made up of 18 amino acids. V was pared by 5 bases and J by 4 bases, with 11 bases of the junction left unmatched. From germline, CDR1 is MNHEY and CDR2 SMNVEV (reference sequence). The CDR3 protein is CASSPTTGTSGRAYEQYF. CDR3 sequence (DNA): TGTGCCAGCAGTCCAACAACCGGGACTAGCGGGAGGGCTTACGAGCAGTACTTC.

This clonotype was recorded many times. The rearrangement links TRBV2 to TRBJ2-7, with 7 bases identical to TRBD2. The CDR3 has 16 amino acids. Germline CDR1 is SNHLY and CDR2 is FYNNEI. V was pared by 1 base and J by 1 base, with 7 bases of the junction left unmatched. For the CDR3, the DNA is TGTGCCAGCAGTGAAGATGCGGGAGTGGCATCCTACGAGCAGTACTTC. This sequence encodes CASSEDAGVASYEQYF.

The chain links TRBV28 to TRBJ1-2; no clear D. CDR1 and CDR2 (germline): MDHEN, SYDVKM. V lost 3 bases and J lost 9, with 20 bases in between. The length of the CDR3 is 15 residues. CDR3 nucleotides: TGTGCCAGCAGTTTTTTGTACACCCCCACGTCACGCTACACCTTC. As protein: CASSFLYTPTSRYTF.

The rearrangement links TRBV20-1 to TRBJ2-1; 11 nucleotides match TRBD2. This CDR3 has 13 residues. CDR1 DFQATT and CDR2 SNEGSKA come from the germline V gene (reference sequence). CDR3 bases: TGCAGGGCGGGGACTAGCGGAAATAGTGAGCAGTTCTTC. Its protein is CRAGTSGNSEQFF.

This clonotype appeared many times. The gene calls are TRBV7-9 and TRBJ1-2; no definite D call. Germline CDR1 and CDR2: SEHNR and FQNEAQ (reference sequence). This CDR3 has 15 amino acids. V shed 4 bases and J shed 5 bases, with 17 bases lying between them. The CDR3 DNA follows: TGTGCCAGCAGCTCCGAGCTGGGGATCGGTTATGGCTACACCTTC. It codes for CASSSELGIGYGYTF.

This clonotype was seen more than once but under ten times. The CDR3: CASTQGVYTYNEQFF. The CDR3 nucleotides read TGTGCCAGCACCCAGGGAGTTTACACCTACAATGAGCAGTTCTTC. The chain recombines TRBV9 with TRBJ2-1; D assignment may be TRBD1 or TRBD2 (5 bases each). V dropped 6 bases and J dropped 2 bases, with 15 bases sitting between them. CDR3 length equals 15 residues. CDR1 and CDR2 from the germline V gene are SGDLS and YYNGEE.

The chain couples TRBV9 to TRBJ2-1, with D possibly being TRBD2 (5 bases). The V and J ends lost 0 bases and 2 bases respectively, with 12 bases between them. In germline, CDR1 is SGDLS, CDR2 YYNGEE. The CDR3 consists of 16 residues. CDR3 coding DNA: TGTGCCAGCAGCGTAGGTCGGGGTCCGCCCTACAATGAGCAGTTCTTC. Translating gives CASSVGRGPPYNEQFF.